The table lists the clone carrying this T cell receptor (beta chain) with a few counts. Its antigen remains unidentified. The CDR3 contains 15 residues. V lost 4 bases, J lost 5 bases, and 7 bases stayed unmatched. The germline V gene has CDR1 MGHRA and CDR2 YSYEKL. The data derive from a study of cytomegalovirus exposure and HLA in healthy donors. Profiling relied on immunoSEQ multiplex PCR, and the TCRdb table lists in-frame clones only, not all of them. The sample carries tens of thousands of clones, about 87% recorded once. Whole-study results and caveats: There were about 160 TCR beta chains listed as cytomegalovirus-associated.

Material: PBMCs. V is TRBV4-1 and J is TRBJ2-7; 11 nucleotides agree with TRBD2. The sequence was obtained from a woman younger than 30 in good health and CMV-seropositive. This CDR3 is CASSLSSGGVNEQYF. CDR3 bases: TGCGCCAGCAGCCTAAGTAGCGGGGGGGTAAACGAGCAGTACTTC.